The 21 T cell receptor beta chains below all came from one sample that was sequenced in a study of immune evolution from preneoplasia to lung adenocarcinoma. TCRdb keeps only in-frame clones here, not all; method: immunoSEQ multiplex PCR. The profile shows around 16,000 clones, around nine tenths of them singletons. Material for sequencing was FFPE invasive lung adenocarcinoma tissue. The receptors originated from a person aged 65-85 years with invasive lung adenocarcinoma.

The CDR3 is CASSHRDNYNEQFF. The CDR3 coding sequence is TGTGCCAGCAGCCACCGGGACAACTACAATGAGCAGTTCTTC. The chain is built from TRBV6-5 and TRBJ2-1; perhaps TRBD1 as D (6 bases). This CDR3 is 14 amino acids long. Trimming cost V 6 bases and J 3 bases, with 12 bases left between them. The germline V gene has CDR1 MNHEY and CDR2 SVGAGI.

CDR3 sequence: CSVGTGLGADTQYF. The CDR3 DNA sequence: TGCAGCGTTGGGACGGGGTTGGGAGCAGATACGCAGTATTTT. This sequence joins TRBV29-1 and TRBJ2-3; tentatively, D is TRBD2 (5 bases). The germline gives CDR1 SQVTM, CDR2 ANQGSEA. V lost 4 bases and J lost 4, with 15 bases in between. The CDR3 totals 14 residues.

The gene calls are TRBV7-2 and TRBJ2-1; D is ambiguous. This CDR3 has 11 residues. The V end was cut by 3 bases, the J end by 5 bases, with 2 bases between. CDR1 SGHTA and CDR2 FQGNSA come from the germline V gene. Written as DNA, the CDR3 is TGTGCCAGCAGCTTGCACAATGAGCAGTTCTTC. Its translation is CASSLHNEQFF.

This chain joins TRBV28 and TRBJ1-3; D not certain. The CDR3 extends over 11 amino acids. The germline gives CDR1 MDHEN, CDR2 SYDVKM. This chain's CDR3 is CGGLSGNTIYF. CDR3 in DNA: TGTGGTGGGCTATCTGGAAACACCATATATTTT.

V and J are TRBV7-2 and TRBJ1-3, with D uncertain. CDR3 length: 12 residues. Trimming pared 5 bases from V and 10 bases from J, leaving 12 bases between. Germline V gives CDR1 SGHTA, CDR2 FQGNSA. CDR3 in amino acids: CASSQLFRTIYF. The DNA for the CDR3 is TGTGCCAGCAGCCAGCTCTTTAGGACCATATATTTT.

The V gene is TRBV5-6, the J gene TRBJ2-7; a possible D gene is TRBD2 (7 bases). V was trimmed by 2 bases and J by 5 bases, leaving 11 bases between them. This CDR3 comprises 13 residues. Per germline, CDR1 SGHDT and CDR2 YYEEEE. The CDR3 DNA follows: TGTGCCAGCAGCTTAGGGAGGGGGAACGAGCAGTACTTC. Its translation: CASSLGRGNEQYF.

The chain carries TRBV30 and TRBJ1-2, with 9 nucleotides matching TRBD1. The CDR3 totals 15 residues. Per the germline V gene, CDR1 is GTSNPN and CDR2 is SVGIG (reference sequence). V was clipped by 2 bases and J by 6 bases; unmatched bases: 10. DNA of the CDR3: TGTGCCTGGAGTCCCACCGGGACAGGGACCAATGGCTACACCTTC. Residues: CAWSPTGTGTNGYTF.

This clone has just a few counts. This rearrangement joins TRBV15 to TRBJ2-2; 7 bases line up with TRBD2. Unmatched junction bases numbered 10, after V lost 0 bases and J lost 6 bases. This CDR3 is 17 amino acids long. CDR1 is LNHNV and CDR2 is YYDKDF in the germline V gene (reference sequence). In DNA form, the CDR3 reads TGTGCCACCAGCAGAGAATATCCAGCGGGAAAGCCCGGGGAGCTGTTTTTT. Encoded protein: CATSREYPAGKPGELFF.

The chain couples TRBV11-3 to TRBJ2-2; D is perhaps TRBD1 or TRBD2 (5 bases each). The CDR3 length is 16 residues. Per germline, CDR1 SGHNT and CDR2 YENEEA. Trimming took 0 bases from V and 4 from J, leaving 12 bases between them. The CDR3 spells CASSLESGSATGELFF. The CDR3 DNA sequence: TGTGCCAGCAGCTTAGAGTCAGGGAGTGCCACCGGGGAGCTGTTTTTT.

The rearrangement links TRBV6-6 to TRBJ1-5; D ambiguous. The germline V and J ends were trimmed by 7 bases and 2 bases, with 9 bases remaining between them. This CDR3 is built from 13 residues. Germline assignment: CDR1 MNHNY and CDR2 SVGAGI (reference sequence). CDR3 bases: TGTGCCAGCAAACTGATGGGCAATCAGCCCCAGCATTTT. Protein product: CASKLMGNQPQHF.

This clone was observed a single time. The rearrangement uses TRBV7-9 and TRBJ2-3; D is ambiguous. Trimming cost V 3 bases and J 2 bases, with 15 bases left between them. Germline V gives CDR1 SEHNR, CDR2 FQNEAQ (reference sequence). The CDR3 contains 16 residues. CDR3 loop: CASSFVSVKVTDTQYF. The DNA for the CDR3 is TGTGCCAGCAGCTTCGTGTCTGTGAAAGTCACAGATACGCAGTATTTT.

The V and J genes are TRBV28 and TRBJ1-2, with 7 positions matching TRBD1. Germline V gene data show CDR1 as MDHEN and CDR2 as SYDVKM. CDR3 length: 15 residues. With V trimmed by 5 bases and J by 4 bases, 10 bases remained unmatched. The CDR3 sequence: CASSPTTGSSYGYTF. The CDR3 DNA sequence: TGTGCCAGCAGTCCCACGACAGGGTCCAGCTATGGCTACACCTTC.

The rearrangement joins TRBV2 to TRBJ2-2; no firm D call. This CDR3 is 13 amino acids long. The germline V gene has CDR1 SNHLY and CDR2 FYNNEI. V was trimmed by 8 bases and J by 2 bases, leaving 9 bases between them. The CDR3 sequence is CASGQRNTGELFF. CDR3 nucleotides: TGTGCCAGCGGGCAGAGAAACACCGGGGAGCTGTTTTTT.

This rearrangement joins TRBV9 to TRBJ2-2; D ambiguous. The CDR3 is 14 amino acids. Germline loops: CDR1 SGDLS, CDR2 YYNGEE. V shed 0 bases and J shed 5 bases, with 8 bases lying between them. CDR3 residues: CASSVEGRTGELFF. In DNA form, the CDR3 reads TGTGCCAGCAGCGTAGAAGGGCGGACCGGGGAGCTGTTTTTT.

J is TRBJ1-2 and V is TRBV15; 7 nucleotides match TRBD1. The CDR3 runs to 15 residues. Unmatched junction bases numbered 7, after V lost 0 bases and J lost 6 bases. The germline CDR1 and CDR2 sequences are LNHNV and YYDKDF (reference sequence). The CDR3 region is CATSRDLARGDGYTF. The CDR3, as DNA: TGTGCCACCAGCAGAGATCTAGCCAGGGGGGATGGCTACACCTTC.

The CDR3 DNA follows: TGTGCCAGCAGCTTAGACACGGATGATACGCAGTATTTT. The encoded protein is CASSLDTDDTQYF. This chain links TRBV11-2 with TRBJ2-3; D unclear. The ends were cut back, 0 bases at V and 6 bases at J, with 7 bases in the middle. Germline V gene sequence: CDR1 SGHAT, CDR2 FQNNGV. This CDR3 has 13 residues.

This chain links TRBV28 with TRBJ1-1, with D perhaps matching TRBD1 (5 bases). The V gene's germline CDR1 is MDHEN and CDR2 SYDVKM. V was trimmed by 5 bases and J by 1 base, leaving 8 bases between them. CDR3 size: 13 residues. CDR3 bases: TGTGCCAGCAGTCCCACAGGGAACACTGAAGCTTTCTTT. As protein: CASSPTGNTEAFF.

The chain's CDR3 is CASSPTPYYGYTF. The CDR3 DNA reads as TGTGCCAGCTCTCCTACTCCCTACTATGGCTACACCTTC. The chain combines TRBV7-6 with TRBJ1-2; D unclear. This CDR3 contains 13 residues. Trimming took off 8 bases at V and 3 bases at J, with 13 bases between the two ends. Germline loops: CDR1 SGHVS, CDR2 FNYEAQ. The entire variable domain, with the rest obtained from reference TRBV7-6 and TRBJ1-2, is as follows: GAGVSQSPRYKVTKRGQDVALRCDPISGHVSLYWYRQALGQGPEFLTYFNYEAQQDKSGLPNDRFSAERPEGSISTLTIQRTEQRDSAMYRCASSPTPYYGYTFGSGTRLTVV.

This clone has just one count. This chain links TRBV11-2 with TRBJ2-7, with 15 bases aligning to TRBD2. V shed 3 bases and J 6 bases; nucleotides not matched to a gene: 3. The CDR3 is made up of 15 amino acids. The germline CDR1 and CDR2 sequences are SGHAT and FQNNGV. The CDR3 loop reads CASSLGLAGGREQYF. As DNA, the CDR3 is TGTGCCAGCAGCTTGGGACTAGCGGGGGGTCGCGAGCAGTACTTC.

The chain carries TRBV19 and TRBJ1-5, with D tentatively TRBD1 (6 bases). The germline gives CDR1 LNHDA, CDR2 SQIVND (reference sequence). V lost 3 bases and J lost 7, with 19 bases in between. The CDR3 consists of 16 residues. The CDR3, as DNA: TGTGCCAGTAGTATTCCAGGGGACGGCGCCCGGCAGCCCCAGCATTTT. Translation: CASSIPGDGARQPQHF.

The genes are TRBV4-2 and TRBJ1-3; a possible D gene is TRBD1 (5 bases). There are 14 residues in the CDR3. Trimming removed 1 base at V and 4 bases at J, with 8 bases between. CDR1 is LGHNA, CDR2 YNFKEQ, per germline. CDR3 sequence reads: CASSQGGEGNTIYF. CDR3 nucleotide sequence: TGTGCCAGCAGCCAAGGGGGGGAAGGAAACACCATATATTTT.